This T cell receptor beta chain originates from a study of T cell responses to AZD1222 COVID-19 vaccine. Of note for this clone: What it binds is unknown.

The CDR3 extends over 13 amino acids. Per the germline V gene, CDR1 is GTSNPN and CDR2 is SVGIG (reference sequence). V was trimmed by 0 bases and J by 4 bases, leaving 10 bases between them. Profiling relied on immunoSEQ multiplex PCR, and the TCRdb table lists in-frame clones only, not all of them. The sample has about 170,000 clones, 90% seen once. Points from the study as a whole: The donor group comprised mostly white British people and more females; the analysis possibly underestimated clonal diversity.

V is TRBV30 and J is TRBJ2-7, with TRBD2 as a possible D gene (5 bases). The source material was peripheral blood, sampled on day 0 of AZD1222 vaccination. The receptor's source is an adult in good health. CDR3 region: CAWSVNPGYEQYF. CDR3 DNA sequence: TGTGCCTGGAGTGTAAATCCGGGGTACGAGCAGTACTTC.